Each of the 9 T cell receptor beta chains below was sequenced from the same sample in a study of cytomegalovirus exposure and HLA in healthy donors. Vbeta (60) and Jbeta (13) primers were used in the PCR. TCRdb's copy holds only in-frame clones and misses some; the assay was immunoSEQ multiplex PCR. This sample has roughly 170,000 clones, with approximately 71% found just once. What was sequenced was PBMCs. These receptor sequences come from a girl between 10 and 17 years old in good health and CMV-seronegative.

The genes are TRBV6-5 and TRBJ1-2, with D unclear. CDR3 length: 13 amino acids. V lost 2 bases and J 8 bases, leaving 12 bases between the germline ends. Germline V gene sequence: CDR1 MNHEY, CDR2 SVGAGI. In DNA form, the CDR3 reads TGTGCCAGCAGTTACGGACCCCGGGAGGGCTACACCTTC. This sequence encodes CASSYGPREGYTF.

CDR3 protein: CASSPLGLAGGSHTQYF. DNA of the CDR3: TGCGCCAGCAGCCCCCTGGGACTAGCGGGGGGGTCGCATACGCAGTATTTT. This rearrangement joins TRBV4-1 to TRBJ2-3; TRBD2 aligns across 16 bases. Trimming removed 4 bases from V and 7 bases from J; junction bases left unmatched: 8. Germline values: CDR1 MGHRA, CDR2 YSYEKL. CDR3 length: 17 amino acids.

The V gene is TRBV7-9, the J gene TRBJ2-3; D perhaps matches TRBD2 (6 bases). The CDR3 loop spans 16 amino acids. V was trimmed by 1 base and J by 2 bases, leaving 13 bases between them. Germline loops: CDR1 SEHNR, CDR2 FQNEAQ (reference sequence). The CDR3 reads CASSLVGRGFTDTQYF. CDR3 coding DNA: TGTGCCAGCAGCTTAGTTGGGCGGGGTTTCACAGATACGCAGTATTTT.

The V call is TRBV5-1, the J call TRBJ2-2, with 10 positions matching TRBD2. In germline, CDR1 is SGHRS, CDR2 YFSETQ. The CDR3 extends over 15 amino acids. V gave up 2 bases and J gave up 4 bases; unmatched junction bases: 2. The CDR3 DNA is TGCGCCAGCAGCTTTTCTAGCGGGGGCACCGGGGAGCTGTTTTTT. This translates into CASSFSSGGTGELFF.

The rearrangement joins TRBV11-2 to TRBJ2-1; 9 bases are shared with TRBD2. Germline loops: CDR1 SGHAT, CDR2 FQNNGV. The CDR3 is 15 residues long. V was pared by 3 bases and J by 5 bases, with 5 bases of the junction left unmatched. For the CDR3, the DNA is TGTGCCAGCAGCTTTTCTAGCGGGGCCAACAATGAGCAGTTCTTC. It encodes CASSFSSGANNEQFF.

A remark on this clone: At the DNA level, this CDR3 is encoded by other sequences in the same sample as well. The DNA of the CDR3 is TGTGCCACCAGCAGAGGAGGCGGAAACACCATATATTTT. Amino acids: CATSRGGGNTIYF. The chain uses TRBV15 and TRBJ1-3, with D unresolved. Germline V lookup: CDR1 LNHNV, CDR2 YYDKDF (reference sequence). Trimming pared 1 base from V and 4 bases from J, leaving 5 bases between. The CDR3 is 13 residues long.

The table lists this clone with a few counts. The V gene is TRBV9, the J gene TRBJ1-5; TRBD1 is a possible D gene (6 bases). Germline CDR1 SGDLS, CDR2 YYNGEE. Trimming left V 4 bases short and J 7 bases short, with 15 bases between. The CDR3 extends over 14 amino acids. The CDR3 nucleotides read TGTGCCAGCAGCCGGGACATGGATGAACAGCCCCAGCATTTT. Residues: CASSRDMDEQPQHF.

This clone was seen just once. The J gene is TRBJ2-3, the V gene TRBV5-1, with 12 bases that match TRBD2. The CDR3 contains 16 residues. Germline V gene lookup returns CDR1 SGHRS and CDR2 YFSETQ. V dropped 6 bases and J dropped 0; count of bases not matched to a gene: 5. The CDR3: CASTLAGGLSTDTQYF. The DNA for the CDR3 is TGCGCCAGCACACTAGCGGGGGGCCTTAGCACAGATACGCAGTATTTT.

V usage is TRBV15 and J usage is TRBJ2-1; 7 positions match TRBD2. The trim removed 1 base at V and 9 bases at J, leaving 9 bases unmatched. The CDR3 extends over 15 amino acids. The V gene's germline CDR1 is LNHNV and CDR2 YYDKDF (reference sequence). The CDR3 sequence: CATSRAGTNVGEQFF. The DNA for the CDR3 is TGTGCCACCAGCAGAGCCGGGACTAACGTGGGTGAGCAGTTCTTC. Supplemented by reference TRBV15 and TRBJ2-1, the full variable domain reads DAMVIQNPRYQVTQFGKPVTLSCSQTLNHNVMYWYQQKSSQAPKLLFHYYDKDFNNEADTPDNFQSRRPNTSFCFLDIRSPGLGDTAMYLCATSRAGTNVGEQFFGPGTRLTVL.